The clone carrying this TCR beta chain was picked up many times. The data were taken from a study of T-cell reconstitution after alpha-beta-depleted transplantation in children. The TCRbeta library incorporated unique molecular identifiers. TCRdb recomputed calls from the PCR reads with MiXCR, one row per CDR3 protein. This table has approximately 420,000 distinct CDR3 sequences, 11% appearing once. Germline CDR1 SEHNR, CDR2 FQNEAQ (reference sequence). Trimming at V came to 0 bases and at J to 7 bases, leaving 2 bases not matched to a gene. The CDR3 runs to 15 residues. The specimen comprised PBMCs from the stem cell graft donor, sampled from the stem cell graft. The V and J genes are TRBV7-9 and TRBJ2-1; 11 bases are shared with TRBD2. This clonotype was obtained from a human donor who donated a stem cell graft to a child with acute myeloid leukemia. The CDR3 DNA is TGTGCCAGCAGCTTAGCACTAGCGGGGGTAAATGAGCAGTTCTTC. Translation gives CASSLALAGVNEQFF.